This is a list of T cell receptor beta chains from one sample in a study of blood T cell repertoires in COVID-19. Sequencing used immunoSEQ multiplex PCR; TCRdb keeps in-frame clones, though not all of them. The top ten hold 4.9% of the sample, which has around 220,000 clones, less than 85% seen once. The sequenced material came from peripheral blood. The receptors here all came from a woman aged 80 or over with active or convalescent COVID-19. The CDR3 runs from the conserved cysteine through the conserved F or W. A D gene is named only where the DNA matches it firmly. Size is omitted from some rows. Given values are once, few, many or a class for expanded clones.

J gene | clone size | D gene | V gene | CDR3 DNA | CDR3 protein
TRBJ1-1 | NA | NA | TRBV28 | TGTGCCAGCAGTTTGGAGTGGGAGGGTGACACTGAAGCTTTCTTT | CASSLEWEGDTEAFF
TRBJ1-2 | once | TRBD1 | TRBV28 | TGTGCCAGCAGGATTACAGGGGCGGGTGGCTACACCTTC | CASRITGAGGYTF
TRBJ1-6 | NA | NA | TRBV27 | TGTGCCAGCAGTCCCAGGGCCCATAATTCACCCCTCCACTTT | CASSPRAHNSPLHF
TRBJ1-5 | NA | NA | TRBV28 | TGTGCCAGCAGCAGGGTGGGGCAGGGCAATCAGCCCCAGCATTTT | CASSRVGQGNQPQHF
TRBJ1-1 | NA | NA | TRBV28 | TGTGCCAGCAGTCCCGTTGGACTAAACACTGAAGCTTTCTTT | CASSPVGLNTEAFF
TRBJ1-4 | NA | NA | TRBV5-1 | TGCGCCAGCAGCCCGTGGGCTGATAGGACTAATGAAAAACTGTTTTTT | CASSPWADRTNEKLFF
TRBJ1-2 | NA | TRBD1 | TRBV19 | TGTGCCAGTACCTATATTGCGCGGGCCCAGGGGGCCTATGGCTACACCTTC | CASTYIARAQGAYGYTF
TRBJ1-1 | NA | TRBD1 | TRBV3-1/TRBV3-2 | TGTGCCAGCAGCCAGTGGGACAGGGGGACTGAAGCTTTCTTT | CASSQWDRGTEAFF
TRBJ2-2 | NA | TRBD1 | TRBV19 | TGTGCCAGTAGTATGGGGTCGGGACAGGGTCGGACCGGGGAGCTGTTTTTT | CASSMGSGQGRTGELFF
TRBJ1-5 | few | NA | TRBV27 | TGTGCCAGCAGGCCCTCGGGGGGCACTTGGAATCAGCCCCAGCATTTT | CASRPSGGTWNQPQHF
TRBJ1-5 | NA | TRBD1 | TRBV19 | TGTGCCAGTAGTATGGGACAGTATAGCAATCAGCCCCAGCATTTT | CASSMGQYSNQPQHF
TRBJ1-4 | NA | NA | TRBV14 | TGTGCCAGCAGCCAAAGGGGAGGGGAAAAACTGTTTTTT | CASSQRGGEKLFF
TRBJ2-1 | NA | TRBD2 | TRBV20-1 | TGCAGTGCTAGTGGGAGGGCCTCTTATCAGGTTGAGCAGTTCTTC | CSASGRASYQVEQFF
TRBJ1-2 | few | TRBD1 | TRBV10-3 | TGTGCCATCAGTGCGACAGGGGGCGTTAGGGGCCTTTCAGGCTATGGCTACACCTTC | CAISATGGVRGLSGYGYTF
TRBJ2-3 | NA | TRBD2 | TRBV30 | TGTGCCTGGACTCCGCGGGGGGGAACAGATACGCAGTATTTT | CAWTPRGGTDTQYF
TRBJ2-1 | NA | NA | TRBV10-3 | TGTGCCATCAGTGGGCTAAGGGGAAATGAGCAGTTCTTC | CAISGLRGNEQFF
TRBJ1-1 | NA | NA | TRBV7-8 | TGTGCCAGCAGCTTAGATGGCTCGATCACTGAAGCTTTCTTT | CASSLDGSITEAFF
TRBJ2-7 | NA | NA | TRBV4-1 | TGCGCCAGCAGCCAAGTCATGACAGGTACCTACGAGCAGTACTTC | CASSQVMTGTYEQYF
TRBJ1-2 | NA | NA | TRBV6-5 | TGTGCCAGCAGTTACTCCAGGGGTCCTAACTATGGCTACACCTTC | CASSYSRGPNYGYTF
TRBJ1-1 | NA | NA | TRBV18 | TGTGCCAGCTCCCGCAACAATTATGGCACTGAAGCTTTCTTT | CASSRNNYGTEAFF
TRBJ2-1 | NA | TRBD2 | TRBV28 | TGTGCCAGCAGTTTAGCGGGAGTCCCCTACAATGAGCAGTTCTTC | CASSLAGVPYNEQFF
TRBJ2-1 | NA | TRBD2 | TRBV2 | TGTGCCAGCAGTGACCCTAGCGGGAGGACTAGCTCCTACAATGAGCAGTTCTTC | CASSDPSGRTSSYNEQFF
TRBJ1-2 | NA | NA | TRBV19 | TGTGCCAGTAGTATGCGGGCTAACTATGGCTACACCTTC | CASSMRANYGYTF
TRBJ1-4 | NA | NA | TRBV7-6 | TGTGCCAGCAGCTCAGGTGCAGCTAATGAAAAACTGTTTTTT | CASSSGAANEKLFF
TRBJ2-1 | once | TRBD1 | TRBV5-4 | TGTGCCAGCAGCTCCCGGGACAGGGGGTTCAATGAGCAGTTCTTC | CASSSRDRGFNEQFF
TRBJ1-2 | NA | TRBD1 | TRBV2 | TGTGCCAGCAGACCGGACAGGACCTATGGCTACACCTTC | CASRPDRTYGYTF
TRBJ1-1 | NA | TRBD1 | TRBV5-1 | TGCGCCAGCAGCCTGGGGACAGCGAACACTGAAGCTTTCTTT | CASSLGTANTEAFF
TRBJ1-5 | few | TRBD1 | TRBV2 | TGTGCCAGCAGTGACGGACAGGGAGGCAATCAGCCCCAGCATTTT | CASSDGQGGNQPQHF
TRBJ1-1 | NA | NA | TRBV19 | TGTGCCAGTACCCTTAGGGGCAGGGGGAACACTGAAGCTTTCTTT | CASTLRGRGNTEAFF
TRBJ1-3 | NA | NA | TRBV2 | TGTGCCAGCAGTGATTACGGGGGCTCTGGAAACACCATATATTTT | CASSDYGGSGNTIYF
TRBJ2-7 | NA | NA | TRBV27 | TGTGCCAGCAGTCCCCAACCCGACACGTCTAAGGCCCCCTACGAGCAGTACTTC | CASSPQPDTSKAPYEQYF
TRBJ2-6 | NA | TRBD1 | TRBV12-5 | TGTGCTAGTGGTTTGCACAGGGGTTCCTTCTCTGGGGCCAACGTCCTGACTTTC | CASGLHRGSFSGANVLTF
TRBJ1-2 | NA | TRBD1 | TRBV3-1/TRBV3-2 | TGTGCCAGCAGACCTGAAGGGGGCCACTACACCTTC | CASRPEGGHYTF
TRBJ2-5 | NA | TRBD2 | TRBV24-1 | TGTGCCACCGCAAGAGGAGGTCGACTAGCGGGAGACCAAGAGACCCAGTACTTC | CATARGGRLAGDQETQYF
TRBJ2-5 | NA | TRBD2 | TRBV3-1/TRBV3-2 | TGTGCCAGCAGCCAAGGCGGGGGGCCAAAAGAGACCCAGTACTTC | CASSQGGGPKETQYF
TRBJ1-4 | NA | NA | TRBV28 | TGTGCCAGCAGTCGACAGTCAACTAATGAAAAACTGTTTTTT | CASSRQSTNEKLFF
TRBJ2-7 | NA | NA | TRBV20-1 | TGCAGTGCTAGTTCCAGGGCCGTGCACGAGCAGTACTTC | CSASSRAVHEQYF
TRBJ1-1 | NA | NA | TRBV29-1 | TGCAGCGTCTCGACAGGCCAGGACACTGAAGCTTTCTTT | CSVSTGQDTEAFF
TRBJ1-1 | NA | NA | TRBV20-1 | TGCAGTGGCTTGATCGGGACTGAAGCTTTCTTT | CSGLIGTEAFF
TRBJ2-2 | many | NA | TRBV18 | TGTGCCAGCTCCCTCCCGAGGACCGGGGAGCTGTTTTTT | CASSLPRTGELFF
TRBJ1-1 | NA | NA | TRBV5-1 | TGCGCCAGCAGCTTCTCCTCAGGGGTTGGCACTGAAGCTTTCTTT | CASSFSSGVGTEAFF
TRBJ1-6 | NA | TRBD1 | TRBV5-1 | TGCGCCAGCAGCTTGGCCGGACAGGGAGATTCACCCCTCCACTTT | CASSLAGQGDSPLHF
TRBJ2-2 | NA | NA | TRBV3-1/TRBV3-2 | TGTGCCAGCAGCCCATCAGGGTTGTCGGGGGAGCTGTTTTTT | CASSPSGLSGELFF
TRBJ2-2 | NA | NA | TRBV24-1 | TGTGCCACCAGTGATTCCGGGCCTAGACAGACCGGGGAGCTGTTTTTT | CATSDSGPRQTGELFF
TRBJ2-2 | once | TRBD2 | TRBV2 | TGTGCCAGCAGTGTTACTAGCGAGGCCGGGGAGCTGTTTTTT | CASSVTSEAGELFF
TRBJ2-3 | once | TRBD1 | TRBV18 | TGTGCCAGCTCACCAAGACAGGGGGCAGATACGCAGTATTTT | CASSPRQGADTQYF
TRBJ1-1 | NA | TRBD1 | TRBV28 | TGTGCCAGCAGTTTACCTGAACAGGGGAGGCGAACTGAAGCTTTCTTT | CASSLPEQGRRTEAFF
TRBJ1-5 | NA | NA | TRBV28 | TGTGCCAGCAGTCAGCCCTTTATGAGGGCCTCATCGGGATACAATCAGCCCCAGCATTTT | CASSQPFMRASSGYNQPQHF
TRBJ1-5 | NA | NA | TRBV12-3/TRBV12-4 | TGTGCCAGCACCAACCGCCGGGGGCAGCCCCAGCATTTT | CASTNRRGQPQHF
TRBJ2-7 | few | TRBD1 | TRBV10-3 | TGTGCCATTAAGATCGGGACAGGGGACTACGAGCAGTACTTC | CAIKIGTGDYEQYF
TRBJ1-2 | NA | TRBD1 | TRBV3-1/TRBV3-2 | TGTGCCAGCAGCCTACGAACAGGGGGCTATGGCTACACCTTC | CASSLRTGGYGYTF
TRBJ1-5 | NA | TRBD1 | TRBV12-3/TRBV12-4 | TGTGCCAGCAGGGGGACAGCCAATCAGCCCCAGCATTTT | CASRGTANQPQHF
TRBJ1-1 | NA | TRBD1 | TRBV11-3 | TGTGCCAGCAGCTTGGGACAGACCACTGAAGCTTTCTTT | CASSLGQTTEAFF
TRBJ2-7 | NA | TRBD2 | TRBV19 | TGTGCCACCGCTATCCCCGGGGGGTCGACGTCCGAGCAGTACTTC | CATAIPGGSTSEQYF
TRBJ2-7 | NA | NA | TRBV6-5 | TGTGCCAGCAGTTACTCCCCCCCCGGGAACTCCTACGAGCAGTACTTC | CASSYSPPGNSYEQYF
TRBJ1-2 | NA | TRBD1 | TRBV2 | TGTGCCAGCAGGGCCCCGCGACAGGGAGGCGGCTACACCTTC | CASRAPRQGGGYTF
TRBJ1-4 | NA | NA | TRBV9 | TGTGCCAGCAGCGTAGGGACATCCGAAAAACTGTTTTTT | CASSVGTSEKLFF
TRBJ1-3 | NA | TRBD1 | TRBV5-1 | TGCGCCAGCAGCTTGGCGACAGGGATGGGGGGAAACACCATATATTTT | CASSLATGMGGNTIYF
TRBJ1-1 | NA | NA | TRBV19 | TGTGCCAGTAGTATAAAGCGGGGCGCTGAAGCTTTCTTT | CASSIKRGAEAFF
TRBJ1-3 | NA | NA | TRBV10-3 | TGTGCCATCAGGAGCTCTGGAAACACCATATATTTT | CAIRSSGNTIYF